This TCR beta chain emerged from a study of radiation and T cells in renal cell carcinoma. Study information: Nephrectomy followed 15 Gy stereotactic body radiation by 4 weeks.

Documented time point: baseline pretreatment blood. Treatment reported: 15 Gy SBRT to primary tumor, nephrectomy 4 weeks later. Blood was sampled at baseline, 2 weeks and 4 weeks after SBRT. This renal cell carcinoma was of the clear cell type. Some clones are missing from TCRdb's copy, which holds only in-frame ones; the method was immunoSEQ multiplex PCR. There are about 130,000 clones in the sample; 88% occur only once, and around 13% lies in the top ten. The sequences come from blood, collected from a patient whose treatment included radiotherapy and nephrectomy. This sequence was found in a woman aged 45-59 years with renal cell carcinoma.

The CDR3 reads CASSFDWTGATEAFF. Here the CDR3 DNA reads TGTGCCAGCAGCTTCGATTGGACAGGGGCCACTGAAGCTTTCTTT. The J gene is TRBJ1-1, the V gene TRBV7-9; TRBD1 matches at 9 bases. CDR1 and CDR2 from the germline V gene are SEHNR and FQNEAQ (reference sequence). V lost 3 bases to trimming and J lost 4 bases; unmatched junction nucleotides: 6. CDR3 length equals 15 residues.